These 22 T cell receptor beta chains share one sample of origin, sequenced in a study of PD-L1 blockade in urothelial cancer. Repertoires were generated with immunoSEQ multiplex PCR, while TCRdb's copy carries only in-frame clones and drops some. Of about 52,000 clones listed, 84% are singletons. The sequencing used PBMCs, collected around atezolizumab (anti-PD-L1) treatment. The receptors shown here come from a man in his forties or fifties with urothelial cancer.

The chain joins TRBV11-3 to TRBJ2-1; 10 bases map to TRBD2. J was trimmed by 10 bases and V by 4 bases; bases with no gene match: 10. The germline CDR1 and CDR2 sequences are SGHNT and YENEEA. The CDR3 is made up of 15 amino acids. CDR3 amino acids: CASSSKGLATGEQFF. In DNA, the CDR3 is TGTGCCAGCAGCTCTAAGGGACTAGCGACAGGGGAGCAGTTCTTC.

The rearrangement links TRBV6-5 to TRBJ1-2, with 9 bases aligning to TRBD1. Germline V lookup: CDR1 MNHEY, CDR2 SVGAGI. V shed 8 bases, J shed 3 bases, and the junction held 1 base outside the gene matches. This CDR3 contains 12 residues. Written as DNA, the CDR3 is TGTGCCAGCGGGACAGGGTACTATGGCTACACCTTC. Protein product: CASGTGYYGYTF.

Regarding this clone: This sample includes further DNA sequences coding for the same CDR3. CDR3 bases: TGTGCCAGCACCGGGGGAGGAGAGCAGTACTTC. This gives the protein CASTGGGEQYF. The V call is TRBV6-5, the J call TRBJ2-7; D possibly corresponds to TRBD2 (6 bases). There are 11 residues in the CDR3. Trimming removed 7 bases at V and 7 bases at J, with 11 bases between. Germline V lookup: CDR1 MNHEY, CDR2 SVGAGI.

The CDR3 sequence is CASSPTGSGRVYNEQFF. The DNA of the CDR3 is TGTGCCAGCAGCCCAACCGGTAGCGGGAGGGTATACAATGAGCAGTTCTTC. The chain couples TRBV7-6 to TRBJ2-1, with 11 bases fitting TRBD2. Germline CDR1 is SGHVS and CDR2 is FNYEAQ. V was pared by 5 bases and J by 4 bases, with 10 bases of the junction left unmatched. The CDR3 spans 17 residues. The full variable domain, completed using reference TRBV7-6 and TRBJ2-1, is GAGVSQSPRYKVTKRGQDVALRCDPISGHVSLYWYRQALGQGPEFLTYFNYEAQQDKSGLPNDRFSAERPEGSISTLTIQRTEQRDSAMYRCASSPTGSGRVYNEQFFGPGTRLTVL.

V and J are TRBV7-3 and TRBJ2-1, with D tentatively TRBD1 (5 bases). There are 16 residues in the CDR3. Germline V gives CDR1 SGHTA, CDR2 FQGTGA. With 3 bases removed from V and 6 bases from J, the gap between germline ends came to 18 bases. The DNA of the CDR3 is TGTGCCAGCAGCTTGCAGGGCCCAGTTTCGGGCAATGAGCAGTTCTTC. Translated, it gives CASSLQGPVSGNEQFF.

The rearrangement links TRBV11-2 to TRBJ1-4; possibly TRBD1 for D (6 bases). Trimming took off 8 bases at V and 4 bases at J, with 11 bases between the two ends. Germline CDR1 SGHAT, CDR2 FQNNGV. This CDR3 contains 13 residues. CDR3 DNA: TGTGCCAGCGCGGGGGGGCTTAATGAAAAACTGTTTTTT. Translating it yields CASAGGLNEKLFF.

The chain uses TRBV28 and TRBJ1-1; D unclear. Germline assignment: CDR1 MDHEN and CDR2 SYDVKM. There are 11 residues in the CDR3. V was cut by 3 bases and J by 4 bases, with 3 bases left in between. The CDR3 sequence is CASSLSTEAFF. The CDR3 nucleotides read TGTGCCAGCAGTTTGAGCACTGAAGCTTTCTTT. The full variable domain, completed using reference TRBV28 and TRBJ1-1, is DVKVTQSSRYLVKRTGEKVFLECVQDMDHENMFWYRQDPGLGLRLIYFSYDVKMKEKGDIPEGYSVSREKKERFSLILESASTNQTSMYLCASSLSTEAFFGQGTRLTVV.

V usage is TRBV6-5 and J usage is TRBJ2-1, with 7 bases that match TRBD2. V was clipped by 7 bases and J by 3 bases; unmatched bases: 9. Germline V gene lookup returns CDR1 MNHEY and CDR2 SVGAGI. The CDR3 spans 15 residues. DNA for the CDR3: TGTGCCAGCACCCTGGCGGGAGCTGGCTACAATGAGCAGTTCTTC. This codes for CASTLAGAGYNEQFF.

This rearrangement joins TRBV5-1 to TRBJ2-1, with TRBD1 matching 10 bases. There are 14 residues in the CDR3. V shed 0 bases, J shed 10 bases, and the junction held 4 bases outside the gene matches. Germline lookup yields CDR1 SGHRS and CDR2 YFSETQ. CDR3: CASSLEGTGVEQFF. CDR3 nucleotide sequence: TGCGCCAGCAGCTTGGAAGGGACAGGGGTCGAGCAGTTCTTC. Variable domain in full (rest from reference TRBV5-1 and TRBJ2-1): KAGVTQTPRYLIKTRGQQVTLSCSPISGHRSVSWYQQTPGQGLQFLFEYFSETQRNKGNFPGRFSGRQFSNSRSEMNVSTLELGDSALYLCASSLEGTGVEQFFGPGTRLTVL.

This chain uses TRBV9 with TRBJ2-7; TRBD1 matches 9 bases. Germline CDR1 and CDR2: SGDLS and YYNGEE. This CDR3 contains 15 residues. The V segment lost 3 bases and the J segment 4 bases; nucleotides outside the gene matches: 8. The CDR3 coding sequence is TGTGCCAGCAGCGCCTCCGGGACAGGGTCGTACGAGCAGTACTTC. Translating it yields CASSASGTGSYEQYF.

This chain uses TRBV10-2 with TRBJ2-5; D is undetermined. The CDR3 is 11 residues long. Trimming shortened V by 6 bases and J by 4 bases, and 6 bases separated the two germline ends. Per germline, CDR1 WSHSY and CDR2 SAAADI. The CDR3 spells CASSLVETQYF. The CDR3 bases are TGCGCCAGCAGCCTTGTAGAGACCCAGTACTTC.

CDR3 nucleotide sequence: TGTGCCTGGAGTGCTTCCTACGAGCAGTACTTC. As protein: CAWSASYEQYF. The V and J genes are TRBV30 and TRBJ2-7; no clear D gene. The CDR3 loop spans 11 amino acids. Germline V gene data show CDR1 as GTSNPN and CDR2 as SVGIG (reference sequence). The V and J ends lost 1 base and 1 base respectively, with 2 bases between them.

The CDR3 protein is CASLRGDRGIHTEAFF. The CDR3 DNA reads TGTGCCAGCTTAAGAGGGGACAGGGGTATTCACACTGAAGCTTTCTTT. The chain couples TRBV27 to TRBJ1-1, with 10 bases lining up with TRBD1. Germline values: CDR1 MNHEY, CDR2 SMNVEV (reference sequence). The V segment lost 8 bases and the J segment 3 bases; nucleotides outside the gene matches: 12. This CDR3 has 16 amino acids.

To note about this clone: The DNA is left out, because the CDR3 cannot be placed on it with certainty; the CDR3 is given as TCRdb lists it. The chain joins TRBV4-1 to TRBJ1-2; the table's D call TRBD1 went unverified against the DNA. The CDR3 is 14 residues long, ends included. Germline-derived CDR1 and CDR2 are MGHRA and YSYEKL. This CDR3 is CASSQVGEGTGGTF.

This chain connects TRBV10-3 to TRBJ1-1; no reliable D call. Trimming pared 10 bases from V and 3 bases from J, leaving 6 bases between. Germline values: CDR1 ENHRY, CDR2 SYGVKD. This CDR3 comprises 10 residues. The CDR3 here is CATRDTEAFF. CDR3 in DNA: TGTGCCACTCGGGACACTGAAGCTTTCTTT.

J is TRBJ2-3 and V is TRBV7-2; TRBD2 agrees at 9 bases. The length of the CDR3 is 18 residues. Trimming at V came to 3 bases and at J to 3 bases, leaving 13 bases not matched to a gene. The germline CDR1 and CDR2 sequences are SGHTA and FQGNSA. CDR3 DNA sequence: TGTGCCAGCAGCTTTAGCGGGAGAAGATCAGTGGGAACAGATACGCAGTATTTT. This gives the protein CASSFSGRRSVGTDTQYF.

This chain links TRBV28 with TRBJ1-1; TRBD1 might be the D (6 bases). The germline V and J ends were trimmed by 2 bases and 9 bases, with 13 bases remaining between them. Per the germline V gene, CDR1 is MDHEN and CDR2 is SYDVKM. This CDR3 contains 13 residues. CDR3 sequence reads: CASSLTDRVKAFF. In DNA, the CDR3 is TGTGCCAGCAGTTTAACGGACAGAGTAAAAGCTTTCTTT.

The chain combines TRBV6-6 with TRBJ2-7; 10 bases match TRBD2. The CDR3 contains 13 residues. V lost 6 bases and J lost 3; bases outside the gene matches: 2. CDR1 MNHNY and CDR2 SVGAGI come from the germline V gene (reference sequence). The CDR3 loop is CASRTSGRYEQYF. The CDR3 region has the DNA TGTGCCAGCAGGACTAGCGGGCGCTACGAGCAGTACTTC.

J is TRBJ2-4 and V is TRBV7-9; no firm D call. V was trimmed by 3 bases and J by 0 bases, leaving 3 bases between them. The CDR3 totals 13 residues. CDR1 is SEHNR and CDR2 is FQNEAQ in the germline V gene (reference sequence). The CDR3 DNA reads as TGTGCCAGCAGCTTCTCAGCCAAAAACATTCAGTACTTC. Translating gives CASSFSAKNIQYF.

The chain links TRBV9 to TRBJ2-3, with TRBD2 as a possible D gene (6 bases). V shed 0 bases and J shed 6 bases, with 17 bases lying between them. Germline V gives CDR1 SGDLS, CDR2 YYNGEE. CDR3 length: 16 residues. The CDR3 is CASSVEGSGPGDTQYF. CDR3 nucleotides: TGTGCCAGCAGCGTAGAGGGTAGCGGTCCGGGCGATACGCAGTATTTT.

The chain carries TRBV7-9 and TRBJ2-3, with TRBD2 matching over 8 bases. The CDR3 runs to 16 residues. Losses at the gene ends were 5 bases for V and 1 base for J; bases not matched to a gene: 8. Looked up from germline, CDR1 is SEHNR and CDR2 is FQNEAQ (reference sequence). DNA for the CDR3: TGTGCCAGCAGCACCGGGACTAGTATTGGCACAGATACGCAGTATTTT. Translated, it gives CASSTGTSIGTDTQYF. The entire variable domain, with the rest obtained from reference TRBV7-9 and TRBJ2-3, is as follows: DTGVSQNPRHKITKRGQNVTFRCDPISEHNRLYWYRQTLGQGPEFLTYFQNEAQLEKSRLLSDRFSAERPKGSFSTLEIQRTEQGDSAMYLCASSTGTSIGTDTQYFGPGTRLTVL.

This clone was seen only a few times. The chain employs TRBV4-1 and TRBJ2-1, with TRBD2 identical over 7 bases. Germline trimming cut 2 bases from V and 0 bases from J; bases unmatched to any gene: 4. Germline-derived CDR1 and CDR2 are MGHRA and YSYEKL. The CDR3 totals 16 residues. The CDR3 region has the DNA TGCGCCAGCAGCCAACTTGGCGGGAGCTCCTACAATGAGCAGTTCTTC. It encodes CASSQLGGSSYNEQFF.